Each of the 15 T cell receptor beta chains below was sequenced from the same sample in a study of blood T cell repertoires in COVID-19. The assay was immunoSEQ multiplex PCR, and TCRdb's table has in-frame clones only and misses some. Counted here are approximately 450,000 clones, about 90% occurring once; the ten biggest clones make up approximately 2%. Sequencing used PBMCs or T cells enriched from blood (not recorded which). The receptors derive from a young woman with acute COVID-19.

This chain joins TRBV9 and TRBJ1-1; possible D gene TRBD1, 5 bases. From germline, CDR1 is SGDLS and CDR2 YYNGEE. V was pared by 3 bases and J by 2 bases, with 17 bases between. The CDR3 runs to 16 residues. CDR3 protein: CASSAPQGFPNTEAFF. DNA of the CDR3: TGTGCCAGCAGCGCCCCCCAGGGCTTTCCTAACACTGAAGCTTTCTTT.

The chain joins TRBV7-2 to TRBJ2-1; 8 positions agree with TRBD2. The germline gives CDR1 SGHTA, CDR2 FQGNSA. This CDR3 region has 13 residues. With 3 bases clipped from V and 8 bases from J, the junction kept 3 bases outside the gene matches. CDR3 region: CASSFGLAYEQFF. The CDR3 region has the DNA TGTGCCAGCAGCTTCGGACTAGCTTATGAGCAGTTCTTC.

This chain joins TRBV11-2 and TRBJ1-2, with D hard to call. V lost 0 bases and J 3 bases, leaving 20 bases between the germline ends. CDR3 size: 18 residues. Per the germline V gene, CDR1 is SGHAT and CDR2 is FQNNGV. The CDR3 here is CASSLDGFTARGDYGYTF. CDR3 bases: TGTGCCAGCAGCTTAGATGGTTTTACGGCGCGAGGTGACTATGGCTACACCTTC.

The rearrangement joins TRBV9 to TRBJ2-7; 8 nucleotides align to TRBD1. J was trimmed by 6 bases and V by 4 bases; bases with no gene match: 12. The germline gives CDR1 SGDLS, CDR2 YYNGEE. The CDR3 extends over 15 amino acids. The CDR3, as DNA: TGTGCCAGCAGCCCGAGGACAGGGCCTTTCGTCGAGCAGTACTTC. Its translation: CASSPRTGPFVEQYF. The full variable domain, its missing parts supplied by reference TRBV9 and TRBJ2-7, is DSGVTQTPKHLITATGQRVTLRCSPRSGDLSVYWYQQSLDQGLQFLIQYYNGEERAKGNILERFSAQQFPDLHSELNLSSLELGDSALYFCASSPRTGPFVEQYFGPGTRLTVT.

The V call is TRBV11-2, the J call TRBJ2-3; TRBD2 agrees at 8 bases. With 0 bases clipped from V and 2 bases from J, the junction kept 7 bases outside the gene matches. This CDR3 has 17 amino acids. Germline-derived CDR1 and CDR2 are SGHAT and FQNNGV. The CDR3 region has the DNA TGTGCCAGCAGCTTAGATGGCGCGGGGGGCTACACAGATACGCAGTATTTT. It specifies CASSLDGAGGYTDTQYF.

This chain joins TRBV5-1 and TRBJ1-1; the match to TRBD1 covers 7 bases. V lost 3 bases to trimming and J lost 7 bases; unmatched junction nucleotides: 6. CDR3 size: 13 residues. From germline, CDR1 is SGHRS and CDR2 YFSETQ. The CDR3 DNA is TGCGCCAGCAGCTCACGACGGGACAGTGAAGCTTTCTTT. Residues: CASSSRRDSEAFF.

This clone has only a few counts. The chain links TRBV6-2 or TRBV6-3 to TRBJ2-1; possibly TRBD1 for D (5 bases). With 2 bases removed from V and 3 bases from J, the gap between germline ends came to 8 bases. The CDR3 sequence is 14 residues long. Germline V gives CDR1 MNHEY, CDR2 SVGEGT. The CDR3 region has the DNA TGTGCCAGCAGTTACGGGCAGGGCTACAATGAGCAGTTCTTC. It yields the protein CASSYGQGYNEQFF.

The CDR3, as DNA: TGTGCCAGCGTCTCCGGGGGGGCCAGCGATGAGCAGTTCTTC. Translated, it gives CASVSGGASDEQFF. V and J are TRBV7-9 and TRBJ2-1; 8 bases map to TRBD2. This CDR3 is built from 14 residues. CDR1 is SEHNR and CDR2 is FQNEAQ in the germline V gene (reference sequence). The V segment lost 8 bases and the J segment 8 bases; nucleotides outside the gene matches: 11.

The CDR3 DNA sequence: TGTGCCAGCAGCTTGAGCAGGACAGGTCTCAATGAGCAGTTCTTC. As protein: CASSLSRTGLNEQFF. The chain employs TRBV7-9 and TRBJ2-1; TRBD1 matches at 7 bases. CDR3 size: 15 residues. The junction had 8 bases not matched to a gene; V was cut back by 3 bases and J by 6 bases. The germline gives CDR1 SEHNR, CDR2 FQNEAQ (reference sequence).

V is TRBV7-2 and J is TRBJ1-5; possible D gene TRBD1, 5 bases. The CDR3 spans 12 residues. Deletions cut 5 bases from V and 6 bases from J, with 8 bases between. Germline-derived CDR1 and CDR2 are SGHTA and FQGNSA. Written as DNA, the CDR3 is TGTGCCAGCAGCCCCGGGGGTCAGCCCCAGCATTTT. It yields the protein CASSPGGQPQHF.

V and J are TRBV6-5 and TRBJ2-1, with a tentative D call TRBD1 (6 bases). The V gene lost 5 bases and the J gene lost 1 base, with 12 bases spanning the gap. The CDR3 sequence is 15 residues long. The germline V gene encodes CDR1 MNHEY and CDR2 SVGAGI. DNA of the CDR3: TGTGCCAGCAGTCATTACAGGGAATCCTACAATGAGCAGTTCTTC. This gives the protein CASSHYRESYNEQFF.

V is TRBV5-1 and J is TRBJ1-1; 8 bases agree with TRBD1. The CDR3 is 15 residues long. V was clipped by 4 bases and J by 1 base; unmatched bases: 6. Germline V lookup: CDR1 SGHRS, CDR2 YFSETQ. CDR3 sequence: CASSARTGWNTEAFF. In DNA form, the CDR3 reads TGCGCCAGCAGCGCACGGACAGGGTGGAACACTGAAGCTTTCTTT.

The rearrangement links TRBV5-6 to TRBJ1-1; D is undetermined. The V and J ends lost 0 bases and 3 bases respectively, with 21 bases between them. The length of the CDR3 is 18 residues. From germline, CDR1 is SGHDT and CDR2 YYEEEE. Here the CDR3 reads CASSLELPRFATDTEAFF. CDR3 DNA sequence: TGTGCCAGCAGCTTGGAGCTGCCGAGGTTCGCTACCGACACTGAAGCTTTCTTT.

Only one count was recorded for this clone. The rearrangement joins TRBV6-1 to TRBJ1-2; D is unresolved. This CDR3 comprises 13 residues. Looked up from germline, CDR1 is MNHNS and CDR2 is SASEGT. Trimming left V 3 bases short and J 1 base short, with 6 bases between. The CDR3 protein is CASSDTYNYGYTF. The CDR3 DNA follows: TGTGCCAGCAGTGACACCTATAACTATGGCTACACCTTC.

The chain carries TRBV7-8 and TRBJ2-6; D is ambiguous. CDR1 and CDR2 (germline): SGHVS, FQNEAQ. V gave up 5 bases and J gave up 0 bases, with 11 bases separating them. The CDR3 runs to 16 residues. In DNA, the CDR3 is TGTGCCAGCAGCGACACACGGAACTCTGGGGCCAACGTCCTGACTTTC. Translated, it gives CASSDTRNSGANVLTF.